This T cell receptor (beta chain) was captured by sequencing in a study of siplizumab effects on memory and regulatory T cells. Background on the study: Paired mixed lymphocyte reactions were set up, with siplizumab at 0.85 to 1 ug/mL or without drug.

TCRdb's copy holds only in-frame clones and misses some; the assay was immunoSEQ multiplex PCR. This sample yields about 14,000 clones, of which approximately 49% are seen a single time; over 8.5% belongs to the top ten. With 2 bases removed from V and 6 bases from J, the gap between germline ends came to 17 bases. The CDR3 has 16 residues. Germline-derived CDR1 and CDR2 are SGHDT and YYEEEE. About this clone itself: The target antigen is unknown.

The authors cocultured the mixed lymphocyte reaction cells at 37 degrees C for about six days. Responder PBMCs underwent CFSE labelling, stimulator PBMCs underwent Violet Dye labelling, and both were mixed at 1:1. This sequence originates from a human donor in good health; the cells came from an allogeneic mixed lymphocyte reaction. The V call is TRBV5-6, the J call TRBJ2-2, with D hard to call. The sequencing sample was made of CFSE-low (dividing) CD4+ T cells sorted from an allogeneic mixed lymphocyte reaction. The DNA for the CDR3 is TGTGCCAGCAGCTTTAGGGCAGCCGTCCTTCCCGGGGAGCTGTTTTTT. It encodes CASSFRAAVLPGELFF. The full variable domain, completed using reference TRBV5-6 and TRBJ2-2, is DAGVTQSPTHLIKTRGQQVTLRCSPKSGHDTVSWYQQALGQGPQFIFQYYEEEERQRGNFPDRFSGHQFPNYSSELNVNALLLGDSALYLCASSFRAAVLPGELFFGEGSRLTVL.